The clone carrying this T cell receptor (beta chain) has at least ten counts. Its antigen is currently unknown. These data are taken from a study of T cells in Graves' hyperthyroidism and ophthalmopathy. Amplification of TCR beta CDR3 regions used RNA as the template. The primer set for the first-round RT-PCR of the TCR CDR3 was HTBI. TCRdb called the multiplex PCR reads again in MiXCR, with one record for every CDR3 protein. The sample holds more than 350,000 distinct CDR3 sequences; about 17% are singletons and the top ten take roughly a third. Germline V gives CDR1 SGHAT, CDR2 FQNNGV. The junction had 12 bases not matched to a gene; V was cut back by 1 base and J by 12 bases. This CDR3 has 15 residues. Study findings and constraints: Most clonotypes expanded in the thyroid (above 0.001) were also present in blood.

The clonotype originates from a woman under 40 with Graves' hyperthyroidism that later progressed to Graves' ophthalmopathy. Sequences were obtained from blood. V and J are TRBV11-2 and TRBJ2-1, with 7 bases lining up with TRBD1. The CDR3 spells CASSLGRGHPGGQFF. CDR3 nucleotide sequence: TGTGCCAGCAGCTTAGGTAGGGGACACCCAGGGGGGCAGTTCTTC.